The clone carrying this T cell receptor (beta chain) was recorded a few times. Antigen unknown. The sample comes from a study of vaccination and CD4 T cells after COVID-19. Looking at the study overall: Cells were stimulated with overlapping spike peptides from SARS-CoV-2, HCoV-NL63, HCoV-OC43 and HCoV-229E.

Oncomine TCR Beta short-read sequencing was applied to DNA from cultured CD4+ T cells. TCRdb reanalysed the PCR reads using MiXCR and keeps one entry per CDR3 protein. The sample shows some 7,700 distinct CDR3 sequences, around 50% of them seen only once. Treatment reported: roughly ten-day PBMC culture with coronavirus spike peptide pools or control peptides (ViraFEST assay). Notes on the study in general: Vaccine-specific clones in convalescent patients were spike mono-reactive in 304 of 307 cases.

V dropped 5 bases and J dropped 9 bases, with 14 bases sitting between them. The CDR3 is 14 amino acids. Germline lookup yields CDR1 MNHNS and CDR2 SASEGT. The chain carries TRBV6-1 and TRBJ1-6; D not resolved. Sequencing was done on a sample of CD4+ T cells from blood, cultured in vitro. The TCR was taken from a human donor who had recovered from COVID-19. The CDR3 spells CASSPRVDSSPLHF. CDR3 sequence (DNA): TGTGCCAGCAGTCCCCGGGTAGACTCTTCACCCCTCCACTTT.